This TCR beta chain derives from a study of T cell repertoires in cytomegalovirus infection. Across the whole study: Recently identified HLA-C-restricted CMV epitopes were used, and well-studied HLA-B-restricted CMV epitopes were used as well. Public TCR beta signatures provided an indication of both CMV infection and a matching HLA type. Findings and limits, study-wide: What dominated the ex vivo response were HLA-C-restricted CMV-specific TCR beta clonotypes. Identification of carriers of CMV plus the relevant HLA was achieved through cumulative public TCR beta family frequency.

As to this clonotype: The target antigen is unknown.

The CDR3 has 12 amino acids. Germline V gene sequence: CDR1 SNHLY, CDR2 FYNNEI. Trimming took 9 bases from V and 4 from J; bases not matched to a gene: 3. TCRdb processed the reads anew with MiXCR; each CDR3 protein has one entry. The top ten hold roughly an eighth of the sample, which has roughly 920,000 distinct CDR3 sequences, roughly 30% seen once. This clonotype originated in a human donor in good health (CMV status not recorded). Some clones in this sample may be carry-over from other donors' samples. The chain carries TRBV2 and TRBJ2-7; 10 positions agree with TRBD1. The sample here was cultured CD8+ T cells from PBMCs, taken from culture after CMV antigen stimulation. The CDR3 is CASDRGRYEQYF. In nucleotides, the CDR3 is TGTGCCAGTGACAGGGGGCGATACGAGCAGTACTTC.